The 29 T cell receptor beta chains in this list originate from one sample, sequenced in a study of response to subunit inactivated influenza vaccine. Each CDR3 protein is one row after TCRdb ran MiXCR on the RT-PCR reads. The sample includes around 650,000 distinct CDR3 sequences, about a sixth seen only once; the top ten take approximately 10%. The starting material was PBMCs from blood, obtained 12 days after vaccination. The source is a middle-aged man who received an inactivated influenza vaccine.

This clonotype was seen a few times. V gene TRBV5-6 combines with J gene TRBJ1-6; possibly TRBD1 for D (5 bases). Per the germline V gene, CDR1 is SGHDT and CDR2 is YYEEEE. This CDR3 comprises 14 residues. V was shortened by 2 bases and J by 7 bases, with 10 bases between the two germline ends. CDR3 DNA sequence: TGTGCCAGCAGCTTTGGGGCGAGCAATTCACCCCTCCACTTT. It translates to CASSFGASNSPLHF. Supplemented by reference TRBV5-6 and TRBJ1-6, the full variable domain reads DAGVTQSPTHLIKTRGQQVTLRCSPKSGHDTVSWYQQALGQGPQFIFQYYEEEERQRGNFPDRFSGHQFPNYSSELNVNALLLGDSALYLCASSFGASNSPLHFGNGTRLTVT.

This clonotype appeared many times. The chain couples TRBV29-1 to TRBJ2-5; D gene uncertain. Germline-derived CDR1 and CDR2 are SQVTM and ANQGSEA. Trimming stripped 3 bases from V and 5 bases from J, with 4 bases between. The CDR3 runs 10 residues. DNA of the CDR3: TGCAGCGTTGAGGGGGAGACCCAGTACTTC. Translated, it gives CSVEGETQYF.

This clonotype has a handful of counts. The chain has TRBV5-1 and TRBJ2-3; D possibly uses TRBD1 or TRBD2 (5 bases each). This CDR3 contains 15 residues. V was trimmed by 4 bases and J by 2 bases, leaving 14 bases between them. The germline V gene has CDR1 SGHRS and CDR2 YFSETQ. For the CDR3, the DNA is TGCGCCAGCAGCAGGGACCATGGACCCACAGATACGCAGTATTTT. Amino acid sequence: CASSRDHGPTDTQYF.

This clonotype has a handful of counts. The CDR3 here is CASSYERGTGPSNQPQHF. CDR3 sequence (DNA): TGTGCCAGCAGTTACGAACGCGGGACGGGACCTTCCAATCAGCCCCAGCATTTT. J is TRBJ1-5 and V is TRBV6-2 or TRBV6-3; a weak D match, TRBD1 (5 bases). Deletions cut 2 bases from V and 3 bases from J, with 20 bases between. Germline CDR1 reads MNHEY; CDR2 reads SVGEGT. The CDR3 loop spans 18 amino acids.

The J gene is TRBJ2-2, the V gene TRBV7-3, with TRBD1 matching 12 bases. The CDR3 has 15 amino acids. Germline-derived CDR1 and CDR2 are SGHTA and FQGTGA. The V gene end was trimmed by 4 bases and the J gene end by 7 bases; junction bases not matched to a gene: 4. The CDR3 sequence: CASSSGQGAIGELFF. For the CDR3, the DNA is TGTGCCAGCAGCTCGGGACAGGGGGCAATCGGGGAGCTGTTTTTT.

This clonotype was picked up a small number of times. This rearrangement joins TRBV7-8 to TRBJ2-2, with 8 bases aligning to TRBD1. The germline V gene encodes CDR1 SGHVS and CDR2 FQNEAQ. With V trimmed by 3 bases and J by 3 bases, 6 bases remained unmatched. The CDR3 is made up of 16 amino acids. Here the CDR3 DNA reads TGTGCCAGCAGCTTCTCAGGGGGCGGATACACCGGGGAGCTGTTTTTT. Amino acid sequence: CASSFSGGGYTGELFF.

The CDR3, as DNA: TGTGCCAGCAGCCAAAAGGCCCAGCCCCAGCATTTT. This sequence encodes CASSQKAQPQHF. The V call is TRBV28, the J call TRBJ1-5; D remains ambiguous. The CDR3 has 12 residues. V was trimmed by 6 bases and J by 7 bases, leaving 10 bases between them. Germline CDR1 MDHEN, CDR2 SYDVKM.

At least ten counts were recorded for this clonotype. V and J are TRBV7-9 and TRBJ1-3; D not resolved. With 5 bases removed from V and 1 base from J, the gap between germline ends came to 9 bases. The CDR3 covers 14 residues. Germline lookup yields CDR1 SEHNR and CDR2 FQNEAQ (reference sequence). For the CDR3, the DNA is TGTGCCAGCAGCCTTACACAGTCTGGAAACACCATATATTTT. As protein: CASSLTQSGNTIYF.

This clonotype was counted ten times or more. The chain uses TRBV28 and TRBJ2-5; TRBD1 agrees at 9 bases. CDR3 length: 16 residues. V shed 6 bases and J 3 bases; nucleotides not matched to a gene: 11. Germline CDR1 MDHEN, CDR2 SYDVKM. The CDR3 loop is CASSKPRTGVEETQYF. The DNA of the CDR3 is TGTGCCAGCAGCAAACCCCGGACAGGGGTTGAAGAGACCCAGTACTTC.

This clonotype has only a few counts. The chain employs TRBV20-1 and TRBJ2-7; 8 nucleotides align to TRBD1. This CDR3 has 15 residues. Germline V lookup: CDR1 DFQATT, CDR2 SNEGSKA (reference sequence). Trimming at V came to 3 bases and at J to 3 bases, leaving 10 bases not matched to a gene. The chain's CDR3 is CSASSFRTGIYEQYF. Written as DNA, the CDR3 is TGCAGTGCTAGCTCCTTCAGGACAGGGATCTACGAGCAGTACTTC.

The V call is TRBV9, the J call TRBJ1-4; D not resolved. V lost 4 bases and J 0 bases, leaving 10 bases between the germline ends. The length of the CDR3 is 15 residues. The germline CDR1 and CDR2 sequences are SGDLS and YYNGEE. CDR3 amino acids: CASSPTGTTNEKLFF. In DNA form, the CDR3 reads TGTGCCAGCAGCCCAACGGGAACAACTAATGAAAAACTGTTTTTT.

The chain carries TRBV2 and TRBJ1-1; D gene ambiguous. This CDR3 region has 12 residues. Trimming left V 6 bases short and J 2 bases short, with 7 bases between. The germline gives CDR1 SNHLY, CDR2 FYNNEI. CDR3 amino acids: CASRDGNTEAFF. In nucleotides, the CDR3 is TGTGCCAGCAGGGACGGCAACACTGAAGCTTTCTTT.

V and J are TRBV7-3 and TRBJ1-2, with TRBD1 identical over 7 bases. The CDR3 length is 16 residues. V was pared by 0 bases and J by 3 bases, with 7 bases of the junction left unmatched. Germline CDR1 and CDR2: SGHTA and FQGTGA. CDR3 nucleotide sequence: TGTGCCAGCAGCTTAACAAGGAGGGGGCGCCACTATGGCTACACCTTC. Its protein is CASSLTRRGRHYGYTF.

This clonotype was observed at least ten times. The rearrangement uses TRBV20-1 and TRBJ2-3; D is unclear. V lost 1 base and J 1 base, leaving 3 bases between the germline ends. The CDR3 totals 12 residues. Germline CDR1 DFQATT, CDR2 SNEGSKA (reference sequence). CDR3 protein: CSARVRTDTQYF. CDR3 DNA sequence: TGCAGTGCTAGAGTTCGCACAGATACGCAGTATTTT.

This clonotype has a handful of counts. The gene calls are TRBV5-4 and TRBJ2-1; unclear D gene. The CDR3 has 15 amino acids. Trimming pared 4 bases from V and 9 bases from J, leaving 20 bases between. Per the germline V gene, CDR1 is SGHNT and CDR2 is YYREEE (reference sequence). The CDR3 sequence: CASSPRPSGFVEQFF. In nucleotides, the CDR3 is TGTGCCAGCAGCCCCCGTCCTAGTGGTTTCGTTGAGCAGTTCTTC.

V gene TRBV7-6 combines with J gene TRBJ2-2, with TRBD2 as a possible D gene (5 bases). V lost 7 bases to trimming and J lost 5 bases, with 14 bases between them. CDR1 SGHVS and CDR2 FNYEAQ come from the germline V gene. The CDR3 is 14 amino acids. The CDR3 spells CASTSLSGTGELFF. The CDR3 DNA is TGTGCCAGCACTTCCCTTTCGGGGACCGGGGAGCTGTTTTTT.

This clonotype was observed a few times. CDR3 in amino acids: CASCGQLSTDTQYF. The DNA of the CDR3 is TGTGCCAGCTGTGGACAGCTATCCACAGATACGCAGTATTTT. This chain links TRBV12-3 or TRBV12-4 with TRBJ2-3, with a weak D call TRBD1 (6 bases). Trimming took off 8 bases at V and 2 bases at J, with 14 bases between the two ends. The CDR3 is 14 amino acids.

The gene calls are TRBV27 and TRBJ2-3; D unclear. Trimming stripped 2 bases from V and 2 bases from J, with 8 bases between. This CDR3 has 14 residues. Germline CDR1 is MNHEY and CDR2 is SMNVEV (reference sequence). The CDR3 loop reads CASSLRLNTDTQYF. The CDR3 nucleotides are TGTGCCAGCAGTTTAAGACTTAACACAGATACGCAGTATTTT.

The sample holds a few counts of this clonotype. The chain is built from TRBV5-1 and TRBJ2-3; 7 bases map to TRBD1. V lost 7 bases and J lost 0; bases outside the gene matches: 11. The CDR3 is 16 amino acids. CDR1 and CDR2 from the germline V gene are SGHRS and YFSETQ. The CDR3 is CASSTGLVLSTDTQYF. The CDR3 DNA follows: TGCGCCAGCTCGACAGGGTTGGTGCTCAGCACAGATACGCAGTATTTT.

This clonotype has more than one count but fewer than ten. The chain recombines TRBV25-1 with TRBJ2-5; D may be TRBD2 (6 bases). V lost 0 bases and J 7 bases, leaving 6 bases between the germline ends. CDR1 is MGHDK and CDR2 is SYGVNS in the germline V gene. The CDR3 contains 12 residues. The DNA of the CDR3 is TGTGCCAGCAGTGAATACGGGGGGACCCAGTACTTC. It specifies CASSEYGGTQYF.

This clonotype showed up just a few times. This chain uses TRBV19 with TRBJ2-7; TRBD1 is a possible D gene (6 bases). Trimming removed 3 bases from V and 3 bases from J, with 12 bases in between. The CDR3 runs to 14 residues. Germline assignment: CDR1 LNHDA and CDR2 SQIVND (reference sequence). The CDR3 loop reads CASSMGARLYEQYF. In nucleotides, the CDR3 is TGTGCCAGTAGTATGGGGGCCAGACTCTACGAGCAGTACTTC.

This clonotype was observed a handful of times. This chain links TRBV20-1 with TRBJ2-5; TRBD1 or TRBD2 may be the D gene (5 bases each). Trimming cost V 2 bases and J 4 bases, with 17 bases left between them. The CDR3 totals 15 residues. The V gene's germline CDR1 is DFQATT and CDR2 SNEGSKA (reference sequence). In nucleotides, the CDR3 is TGCAGTGCTAGAACCACGGGAAGGGGTCGAGAGACCCAGTACTTC. Its protein is CSARTTGRGRETQYF.

The chain recombines TRBV11-2 with TRBJ2-7; TRBD1 is a possible D gene (5 bases). There are 14 residues in the CDR3. From germline, CDR1 is SGHAT and CDR2 FQNNGV. Trimming cost V 4 bases and J 6 bases, with 16 bases left between them. CDR3 DNA sequence: TGTGCCAGCAGCTCAGCCTGGCAGGGTGGCGAGCAGTACTTC. This codes for CASSSAWQGGEQYF.

The gene calls are TRBV20-1 and TRBJ2-1; tentatively, D is TRBD1 or TRBD2 (5 bases each). This CDR3 comprises 11 residues. Deletions cut 7 bases from V and 8 bases from J, with 12 bases between. The germline V gene encodes CDR1 DFQATT and CDR2 SNEGSKA (reference sequence). CDR3 sequence: CSVRGRDEQFF. Here the CDR3 DNA reads TGCAGTGTCCGGGGCCGGGATGAGCAGTTCTTC.

The gene calls are TRBV5-1 and TRBJ2-1, with 7 bases aligning to TRBD1. The CDR3 extends over 16 amino acids. The germline CDR1 and CDR2 sequences are SGHRS and YFSETQ. The V gene end was trimmed by 1 base and the J gene end by 5 bases; junction bases not matched to a gene: 9. The CDR3: CASSLQDRLPDNEQFF. CDR3 sequence (DNA): TGCGCCAGCAGCTTGCAGGACAGGCTCCCCGACAATGAGCAGTTCTTC.

The rearrangement uses TRBV5-1 and TRBJ2-3; D tentatively fits TRBD1 or TRBD2 (5 bases each). The CDR3 is 13 residues long. The V end was cut by 4 bases, the J end by 6 bases, with 12 bases between. Germline loops: CDR1 SGHRS, CDR2 YFSETQ. CDR3 residues: CASSGDGSDTQYF. CDR3 DNA sequence: TGCGCCAGCAGCGGGGACGGTTCCGATACGCAGTATTTT.

V usage is TRBV27 and J usage is TRBJ2-1; 8 bases are shared with TRBD2. From germline, CDR1 is MNHEY and CDR2 SMNVEV (reference sequence). CDR3 length: 14 residues. Trimming removed 7 bases from V and 4 bases from J; junction bases left unmatched: 6. CDR3 protein: CASNKRGLYNEQFF. The CDR3 coding sequence is TGTGCCAGCAACAAGCGGGGGTTATACAATGAGCAGTTCTTC.

In this sample, this clonotype turned up a few times. The rearrangement links TRBV7-2 to TRBJ2-5; 9 bases are shared with TRBD2. This CDR3 is 15 amino acids long. J gave up 5 bases and V 5 bases, and 9 bases lay outside the gene matches. Per the germline V gene, CDR1 is SGHTA and CDR2 is FQGNSA. CDR3 bases: TGTGCCAGCAGCGGCTGGCGGGGGGGCCGCGAGACCCAGTACTTC. It translates to CASSGWRGGRETQYF.

This clonotype was observed a few times. This chain links TRBV5-1 with TRBJ2-1, with a weak D call TRBD2 (6 bases). The CDR3 consists of 16 residues. CDR1 SGHRS and CDR2 YFSETQ come from the germline V gene. The V end lost 0 bases, the J end lost 0 bases, and 10 bases lay between the germline ends. CDR3 nucleotides: TGCGCCAGCAGCTTGGACGGGGGACGCTCCTACAATGAGCAGTTCTTC. It specifies CASSLDGGRSYNEQFF.